The present T cell receptor (beta chain) was sequenced within a study of cytomegalovirus exposure and HLA in healthy donors. For the study at large: HLA-typed donors contributed 65 million to 95 million unique TCRs, which were held in an early data release.

The PCR made use of 60 Vbeta and 13 Jbeta primers. Sequencing was performed with immunoSEQ multiplex PCR; in TCRdb, only in-frame clones are kept and a portion is missing. This sample carries fewer than 200,000 clones, 70% to 90% of them seen once, and the ten largest clones take about 1.9%. Looked up from germline, CDR1 is SQVTM and CDR2 is ANQGSEA. The CDR3 spans 13 residues. The trim removed 6 bases at V and 5 bases at J, leaving 9 bases unmatched. This TCR came from a woman between 18 and 30 years old in good health and CMV-seronegative. This rearrangement joins TRBV29-1 to TRBJ1-1, with 7 bases matching TRBD1. What was sequenced was PBMCs. In DNA form, the CDR3 reads TGCAGCGTGGAGACAGGGATTAGGACTGAAGCTTTCTTT. It specifies CSVETGIRTEAFF.